Each of the 27 T cell receptor beta chains below was sequenced from the same sample in a study of T cell changes during pregnancy in multiple sclerosis. Produced via immunoSEQ multiplex PCR; TCRdb's table is partial and in-frame only. The sample has 55,000 to 85,000 clones; less than 95% are singletons. The starting material was peripheral blood, obtained in the third trimester of pregnancy. The receptors stem from a female donor with multiple sclerosis, enrolled in a pregnancy study.

J is TRBJ1-5 and V is TRBV9; D unclear. Germline lookup yields CDR1 SGDLS and CDR2 YYNGEE. V lost 1 base to trimming and J lost 0 bases, with 8 bases between them. This CDR3 is built from 15 residues. The CDR3 is CASSVNENSNQPQHF. DNA for the CDR3: TGTGCCAGCAGCGTAAATGAGAATAGCAATCAGCCCCAGCATTTT.

V and J are TRBV29-1 and TRBJ2-7; D ambiguous. With 5 bases removed from V and 2 bases from J, the gap between germline ends came to 7 bases. The CDR3 contains 11 residues. Germline V gives CDR1 SQVTM, CDR2 ANQGSEA. The CDR3 nucleotides read TGCAGCGTTAGATACACCTACGAGCAGTACTTC. This translates into CSVRYTYEQYF.

The chain is built from TRBV27 and TRBJ1-6; TRBD1 might be the D (6 bases). Between the trimmed V and J ends, which lost 5 bases and 8 bases, there was a span of 19 bases. CDR1 is MNHEY, CDR2 SMNVEV, per germline (reference sequence). The CDR3 contains 16 residues. Here the CDR3 reads CASSQSTGDEHSPLHF. The DNA of the CDR3 is TGTGCCAGCAGTCAATCGACAGGAGACGAGCATTCACCCCTCCACTTT.

The rearrangement joins TRBV29-1 to TRBJ1-1, with 7 bases matching TRBD1. Germline trimming cut 6 bases from V and 8 bases from J; bases unmatched to any gene: 12. CDR3 length: 13 amino acids. Germline lookup yields CDR1 SQVTM and CDR2 ANQGSEA. CDR3 nucleotides: TGCAGCGTCCACTCGAGGAAGGGGGCGGAAGCTTTCTTT. Translated: CSVHSRKGAEAFF.

The rearrangement joins TRBV11-1 to TRBJ1-2; 11 bases match TRBD1. Per germline, CDR1 SGHAT and CDR2 FQDESV (reference sequence). The CDR3 has 14 residues. After removal of 5 bases from V and 6 bases from J, the junction contained 5 bases not matched to a gene. CDR3: CASSPGTGGNGYTF. In DNA, the CDR3 is TGTGCCAGCAGCCCCGGGACAGGGGGTAATGGCTACACCTTC.

The V call is TRBV19, the J call TRBJ2-3, with D hard to call. Trimming removed 3 bases from V and 4 bases from J, with 20 bases in between. CDR1 LNHDA and CDR2 SQIVND come from the germline V gene (reference sequence). CDR3 length: 17 amino acids. The CDR3, as DNA: TGTGCCAGTAGTATGTACCCTGCCTTTGTGGGCGCAGATACGCAGTATTTT. It is translated as CASSMYPAFVGADTQYF.

The rearrangement uses TRBV6-1 and TRBJ2-1, with D possibly matching TRBD2 (6 bases). This CDR3 region has 15 residues. Trimming removed 3 bases from V and 2 bases from J, with 11 bases in between. The germline CDR1 and CDR2 sequences are MNHNS and SASEGT. CDR3 loop: CASSDPREPYNEQFF. The DNA of the CDR3 is TGTGCCAGCAGTGATCCCCGGGAGCCCTACAATGAGCAGTTCTTC.

The chain employs TRBV6-5 and TRBJ1-1; D is undetermined. The CDR3 is made up of 16 amino acids. Looked up from germline, CDR1 is MNHEY and CDR2 is SVGAGI. V was shortened by 0 bases and J by 0 bases, with 11 bases between the two germline ends. The CDR3 DNA reads as TGTGCCAGCAGTTACTCGGGCAGCCCAATGAACACTGAAGCTTTCTTT. It translates to CASSYSGSPMNTEAFF.

The chain carries TRBV21-1 and TRBJ2-5; the D call of TRBD1 is as the table states it, not checked on the DNA. TRBV21-1 is termed a pseudogene. This CDR3 has 14 residues. The CDR3 DNA follows: TGTGCCAGCAGCAAACAGGGGCAGGGTAGGACCCAGTACTTC. Amino acid sequence: CASSKQGQGRTQYF.

This clone was detected only once. This rearrangement joins TRBV30 to TRBJ2-2; 9 bases fit TRBD2. CDR3 length: 14 amino acids. Germline CDR1 is GTSNPN and CDR2 is SVGIG (reference sequence). The junction had 0 bases not matched to a gene; V was cut back by 3 bases and J by 1 base. CDR3 amino acids: CAWRTSGNTGELFF. CDR3 DNA: TGTGCCTGGAGGACTAGCGGGAACACCGGGGAGCTGTTTTTT.

The rearrangement joins TRBV5-1 to TRBJ2-2; unclear D gene. The V gene lost 2 bases and the J gene lost 2 bases, with 10 bases spanning the gap. CDR1 is SGHRS and CDR2 is YFSETQ in the germline V gene. The CDR3 covers 15 residues. DNA for the CDR3: TGCGCCAGCAGCTTAGGCGGATTAAACACCGGGGAGCTGTTTTTT. Translated: CASSLGGLNTGELFF.

The CDR3 protein is CASSYSWTNYGYTF. Here the CDR3 DNA reads TGTGCCAGCAGTTACTCATGGACAAACTATGGCTACACCTTC. The chain links TRBV6-5 to TRBJ1-2; D is possibly TRBD1 (5 bases). Germline V CDR1 and CDR2: MNHEY, SVGAGI. V was shortened by 0 bases and J by 2 bases, with 7 bases between the two germline ends. This CDR3 region has 14 residues.

The J gene is TRBJ1-4, the V gene TRBV7-2; no firm D call. The V gene lost 5 bases and the J gene lost 0 bases, with 13 bases spanning the gap. CDR1 SGHTA and CDR2 FQGNSA come from the germline V gene. The CDR3 length is 16 residues. The CDR3 sequence: CASSRTRDATNEKLFF. CDR3 nucleotide sequence: TGTGCCAGCAGCCGGACGCGGGATGCAACTAATGAAAAACTGTTTTTT.

This chain links TRBV19 with TRBJ1-4, with TRBD1 matching 7 bases. CDR3 length: 16 amino acids. Germline trimming cut 6 bases from V and 4 bases from J; bases unmatched to any gene: 11. Germline V gene sequence: CDR1 LNHDA, CDR2 SQIVND (reference sequence). CDR3 residues: CASSDRGQEINEKLFF. CDR3 nucleotide sequence: TGTGCCAGTAGCGATCGAGGACAGGAAATTAATGAAAAACTGTTTTTT. Based on the CDR3 plus reference TRBV19 and TRBJ1-4, the full variable domain is DGGITQSPKYLFRKEGQNVTLSCEQNLNHDAMYWYRQDPGQGLRLIYYSQIVNDFQKGDIAEGYSVSREKKESFPLTVTSAQKNPTAFYLCASSDRGQEINEKLFFGSGTQLSVL.

The chain is built from TRBV9 and TRBJ1-1; TRBD1 is a possible D gene (6 bases). The germline gives CDR1 SGDLS, CDR2 YYNGEE. V was clipped by 2 bases and J by 2 bases, with 16 bases between them. The CDR3 consists of 16 residues. CDR3 sequence (DNA): TGTGCCAGCAGCGTCCCGACAGGATCATTAAACACTGAAGCTTTCTTT. Protein product: CASSVPTGSLNTEAFF.

The genes are TRBV18 and TRBJ1-6, with 7 bases aligning to TRBD1. The CDR3 has 13 amino acids. CDR1 KGHSH and CDR2 LQKENI come from the germline V gene. With 4 bases clipped from V and 14 bases from J, the junction kept 8 bases outside the gene matches. The CDR3 spells CASSLTGLRTLHF. The DNA of the CDR3 is TGTGCCAGCTCACTGACAGGGCTCCGGACCCTCCACTTT.

This sequence joins TRBV19 and TRBJ1-1, with TRBD1 matching 7 bases. J was trimmed by 8 bases and V by 5 bases; bases with no gene match: 14. Looked up from germline, CDR1 is LNHDA and CDR2 is SQIVND (reference sequence). The CDR3 extends over 15 amino acids. CDR3 loop: CASSLPRQGSREAFF. The CDR3 nucleotides are TGTGCCAGTAGTCTCCCGAGACAGGGAAGTAGGGAAGCTTTCTTT. Variable domain in full (rest from reference TRBV19 and TRBJ1-1): DGGITQSPKYLFRKEGQNVTLSCEQNLNHDAMYWYRQDPGQGLRLIYYSQIVNDFQKGDIAEGYSVSREKKESFPLTVTSAQKNPTAFYLCASSLPRQGSREAFFGQGTRLTVV.

The rearrangement joins TRBV25-1 to TRBJ2-1; D is unresolved. CDR3 length: 15 amino acids. Trimming took off 3 bases at V and 0 bases at J, with 9 bases between the two ends. In germline, CDR1 is MGHDK, CDR2 SYGVNS. CDR3 sequence: CASSDVPSSYNEQFF. CDR3 bases: TGTGCCAGCAGTGACGTCCCGAGCTCCTACAATGAGCAGTTCTTC.

This rearrangement joins TRBV13 to TRBJ2-7; TRBD1 matches 10 bases. With V trimmed by 2 bases and J by 3 bases, 7 bases remained unmatched. CDR3 length: 16 amino acids. CDR1 and CDR2 (germline): PRHDT, FYEKMQ (reference sequence). CDR3 residues: CASSLRFRTGGYEQYF. For the CDR3, the DNA is TGTGCCAGCAGCTTAAGGTTCCGGACAGGGGGCTACGAGCAGTACTTC.

The gene calls are TRBV29-1 and TRBJ1-5; the D gene is possibly TRBD1 (5 bases). CDR1 and CDR2 from the germline V gene are SQVTM and ANQGSEA. The CDR3 loop spans 14 amino acids. Trimming cost V 4 bases and J 7 bases, with 17 bases left between them. The CDR3 DNA follows: TGCAGCGTTGCGATGGGGGGGTTAGGGCAGCCCCAGCATTTT. Encoded protein: CSVAMGGLGQPQHF.

The rearrangement joins TRBV7-2 to TRBJ2-3, with TRBD2 matching 9 bases. Looked up from germline, CDR1 is SGHTA and CDR2 is FQGNSA. CDR3 length equals 17 residues. After removal of 1 base from V and 4 bases from J, the junction contained 9 bases not matched to a gene. This CDR3 reads CASSLVPQAGGPDTQYF. The CDR3 DNA is TGTGCCAGCAGCTTAGTCCCCCAGGCGGGGGGGCCAGATACGCAGTATTTT.

This clone has only one observation. The J gene is TRBJ2-3, the V gene TRBV25-1, with 12 bases lining up with TRBD2. V lost 3 bases and J lost 7; bases outside the gene matches: 5. The germline V gene has CDR1 MGHDK and CDR2 SYGVNS. The CDR3 length is 15 residues. DNA for the CDR3: TGTGCCAGCAGTGATCTAGCGGGGGGGCCTAATACGCAGTATTTT. Translating gives CASSDLAGGPNTQYF. Full variable domain (rest looked up from reference TRBV25-1 and TRBJ2-3): EADIYQTPRYLVIGTGKKITLECSQTMGHDKMYWYQQDPGMELHLIHYSYGVNSTEKGDLSSESTVSRIRTEHFPLTLESARPSHTSQYLCASSDLAGGPNTQYFGPGTRLTVL.

This chain joins TRBV7-8 and TRBJ1-2, with TRBD1 as a possible D gene (5 bases). The germline CDR1 and CDR2 sequences are SGHVS and FQNEAQ. V was cut by 2 bases and J by 6 bases, with 19 bases left in between. There are 16 residues in the CDR3. Here the CDR3 reads CASSLRPIRGDHGYTF. The CDR3, as DNA: TGTGCCAGCAGCTTAAGGCCCATCCGGGGGGACCATGGCTACACCTTC.

The chain couples TRBV18 to TRBJ1-1, with D possibly being TRBD1 (6 bases). The CDR3 has 13 amino acids. V lost 4 bases and J 2 bases, leaving 8 bases between the germline ends. The germline gives CDR1 KGHSH, CDR2 LQKENI. The CDR3 loop is CASSQGENTEAFF. DNA of the CDR3: TGTGCCAGCTCACAGGGGGAAAACACTGAAGCTTTCTTT.

The chain combines TRBV27 with TRBJ2-3, with no clear D. Between the trimmed V and J ends, which lost 3 bases and 3 bases, there was a span of 7 bases. The CDR3 is 13 residues long. Germline CDR1 MNHEY, CDR2 SMNVEV (reference sequence). The CDR3 DNA reads TGTGCCAGCAGTTTTACTTTTACAGATACGCAGTATTTT. It translates to CASSFTFTDTQYF.

This rearrangement joins TRBV7-8 to TRBJ1-5; D is unresolved. Germline CDR1 and CDR2: SGHVS and FQNEAQ. Trimming took off 5 bases at V and 5 bases at J, with 13 bases between the two ends. The CDR3 length is 14 residues. CDR3 sequence (DNA): TGTGCCAGCAGCACATCCGGGTTTCATCAGCCCCAGCATTTT. Translating it yields CASSTSGFHQPQHF.

This chain uses TRBV18 with TRBJ1-1, with D tentatively TRBD1 (6 bases). This CDR3 contains 14 residues. The germline CDR1 and CDR2 sequences are KGHSH and LQKENI. V lost 6 bases to trimming and J lost 4 bases, with 15 bases between them. Here the CDR3 DNA reads TGTGCCAGCTCTTATGGGGGGGGCGGCACTGAAGCTTTCTTT. Translated: CASSYGGGGTEAFF.